A single TCR beta chain is shown here with its context. The target of this receptor is not known. Per-base qualities were not stored, and no clone one base away is much larger. The CDR3 regions of human TCRbeta chains were analyzed by immunosequencing. The original pipeline was this. Repertoire TCRs were matched against a reference library of SARS-CoV-2-specific TCRs generated with the MIRA antigen-specificity platform. Breadth was defined as the fraction of unique TCRs that were SARS-CoV-2-associated, and depth was defined as the fraction of total T cells that were SARS-CoV-2-associated. Using the MIRA data, each spike-specific TCR was assigned both to the spike region to which the TCR was reactive and to a CD4 or CD8 class. Log10-transformed breadth and depth values were compared by one-way ANOVA with Sidak's multiple comparisons tests. Imported from immuneACCESS, the table was reduced by TCRdb to in-frame sequences with V and J called. These copies leave out some clones; in studies compared against another copy, an unresolved V gene accounts for under half, and the cause of the remainder is not known. V and J calls and clone size are given by that table; D and trimming were obtained from the DNA. Across this sample there are under 35,000 clones, with 86% seen only once. Around 6.5% of the sample belongs to the ten largest clones.

The sample originates from a study of T cell responses to AZD1222 COVID-19 vaccine (dated by TCRdb to 2020 to 2023). Concerning the study at large: AZD1222 recipients with second doses at about 4 weeks or about 12 weeks were pooled, because spike-specific TCR depth and breadth did not differ between schedules. A total of 233 trial participants underwent TCR sequencing, of whom 207 had received two doses of AZD1222 and approximately 25 had received two doses of the MenACWY control vaccine. Trial participants were enrolled into age subgroups of 18-55, 56-69 and 70-plus years, which contained about 150, 27 and 61 TCR-sequenced participants, respectively.

V lost 8 bases and J lost 4 bases; the stretch between them is 17 bases long. CDR1 GTSNPN and CDR2 SVGIG are derived from the germline V gene (reference sequence). Including the terminal cysteine and phenylalanine, the CDR3 comprises 13 residues. The DNA shown is the 39-base CDR3, in frame from base 1. What the work shows at the level of the full study, not this receptor alone: Reportedly, almost half of the unique spike-specific TCRs recognized epitopes lying outside the regions that are mutated in the B.1.351 and B.1.1.7 variants. Conclusions about previously exposed vaccinees were limited because only six AZD1222 recipients were SARS-CoV-2 seropositive at baseline. Spike-specific TCR breadth and depth rose significantly after two AZD1222 doses compared with day 0 and with MenACWY recipients. In the small 56-69-year group, the increase in depth fell short of significance, most likely because of low power. Participants were mostly white British and included more females than males, and it was suggested by the authors that clonal diversity may have been underestimated. The whole spike protein was spanned by vaccine-associated CD4 TCRs, and dominant responses were seen in regions 160-218 and 743-854. Because no day 14 peak-response samples were available, the repertoires could be characterized only after the peak T cell response.

The time point label, read with the paper, signifies: baseline before first vaccination. Vaccinee samples were obtained from the UK trials COV001 and COV002, which included a single-blind randomized controlled phase 2/3 trial of AZD1222 (ChAdOx1 nCoV-19) in healthy adults. For TCRbeta chain sequencing, PBMC samples from trial participants were taken at day 0 and at day 28 after the second dose. The input for sequencing was peripheral blood, taken on day 0 of AZD1222 vaccination. The chain employs TRBV30 and TRBJ1-2; possibly the D gene is TRBD1, per 5 matching bases. This sequence was found in an adult in good health. The CDR3 corresponds to CAVGEGRGYGYTF. At the DNA level, the sequence is TGTGCCGTCGGAGAGGGAAGGGGCTATGGCTACACCTTC.